What follows is one TCR beta chain and its context. Its antigen is unknown. This table comes from immunoSEQ multiplex PCR, and its TCRdb copy is limited to in-frame clones, with some not included. The table lists 2 million to 3 million clones, approximately 94% of them singletons, with 0.14% in the top ten. The data derive from a study of shared clonotypes between healthy human individuals. Study conclusions and caveats: Sampling covered nothing but blood. Tissue TCR repertoires likely differ from those found in blood.

Trimming stripped 3 bases from V and 10 bases from J, with 13 bases between. Germline CDR1 is KGHSH and CDR2 is LQKENI. This CDR3 is 14 amino acids long. This receptor was taken from a young man in good health. This chain connects TRBV18 to TRBJ1-6, with D perhaps TRBD1 (5 bases). The sample comprised naive CD4+ T cells sorted from blood. Subset of the sample: CD45RA+ positively selected. The CDR3 DNA reads TGTGCCAGCTCACCTGTGCAGGGCGTGTCACCCCTCCACTTT. Protein product: CASSPVQGVSPLHF. Based on the CDR3 plus reference TRBV18 and TRBJ1-6, the full variable domain is NAGVMQNPRHLVRRRGQEARLRCSPMKGHSHVYWYRQLPEEGLKFMVYLQKENIIDESGMPKERFSAEFPKEGPSILRIQQVVRGDSAAYFCASSPVQGVSPLHFGNGTRLTVT.